This is a list of T cell receptor beta chains from one sample in a study of CD8 T cells in Susac syndrome. Each CDR3 protein gets one entry after TCRdb re-called the immunoSEQ multiplex PCR reads with MiXCR. The sample has a few hundred thousand distinct CDR3 sequences, roughly 96% seen once. The sample comprised CD4+ T cells from PBMCs. The receptors stem from a human donor with multiple sclerosis. CDR3s include the opening cysteine and the closing phenylalanine or tryptophan. A D gene is named only where the DNA matches it firmly. The size entry is marked missing in some rows and otherwise reads once, few, many or a size class.

TRBJ2-7 | - | TRBV25-1 | - | 13 | TGTGCCAGCAGTCTGGGCGGATTGTACGAGCAGTACTTC | CASSLGGLYEQYF
TRBJ2-1 | - | TRBV5-4 | - | 13 | TGTGCCAGCAGCCCCCGAGGGGGAAGTGAGCAGTTCTTC | CASSPRGGSEQFF
TRBJ2-1 | - | TRBV14 | once | 13 | TGTGCCAGCAGACGAACAGGGGGGGGTGAGCAGTTCTTC | CASRRTGGGEQFF
TRBJ2-1 | - | TRBV29-1 | - | 11 | TGCAGCGTGGGTCGCTCCAATGAGCAGTTCTTC | CSVGRSNEQFF
TRBJ1-1 | - | TRBV2 | - | 15 | TGTGCCAGCAGGGGCACAGGGCTCCGAGGCACTGAAGCTTTCTTT | CASRGTGLRGTEAFF
TRBJ2-2 | TRBD1 | TRBV5-1 | - | 13 | TGCGCCAGCAGCGAGGGGGCTCCCGGGGAGCTGTTTTTT | CASSEGAPGELFF
TRBJ2-7 | - | TRBV29-1 | - | 12 | TGCAGCGTTGGAGGGAGTTACTACGAGCAGTACTTC | CSVGGSYYEQYF
TRBJ2-3 | - | TRBV6-6 | - | 15 | TGTGCCAGCAGTTACTCCAGTCCCGGGTCAGATACGCAGTATTTT | CASSYSSPGSDTQYF
TRBJ2-4 | TRBD1 | TRBV6-2/TRBV6-3 | - | 16 | TGTGCCAGCAGTAAACGGGACAGACTAGCCAAAAACATTCAGTACTTC | CASSKRDRLAKNIQYF
TRBJ2-5 | - | TRBV2 | - | 16 | TGTGCCAGCAGTGAACCACGGGGGGCGATCGGAGAGACCCAGTACTTC | CASSEPRGAIGETQYF
TRBJ2-3 | TRBD2 | TRBV12-3/TRBV12-4 | - | 14 | TGTGCCAGCACCGCCCGGGGGGGGACAGATACGCAGTATTTT | CASTARGGTDTQYF
TRBJ1-2 | - | TRBV28 | - | 13 | TGTGCCAGCAAAGTTCAAAACCTCTATGGCTACACCTTC | CASKVQNLYGYTF
TRBJ2-7 | - | TRBV30 | - | 13 | TGTGCCTGGAGTGTAAATACAGGCTACGAGCAGTACTTC | CAWSVNTGYEQYF
TRBJ2-1 | - | TRBV20-1 | - | 15 | TGCAGTGCTAGGAAACTAGCAGCCTCCTACAATGAGCAGTTCTTC | CSARKLAASYNEQFF
TRBJ1-2 | - | TRBV7-9 | - | 13 | TGTGCCAGCAGCTTAGGTGACACATATGGCTACACCTTC | CASSLGDTYGYTF
TRBJ2-5 | TRBD2 | TRBV6-1 | - | 17 | TGTGCCAGCAGCCCCGGACTAGCGGGTAGTAGGCGGGAGACCCAGTACTTC | CASSPGLAGSRRETQYF
TRBJ1-2 | - | TRBV29-1 | - | 13 | TGCAGCGTTTCCCTGCGACAGGACTATGGCTACACCTTC | CSVSLRQDYGYTF
TRBJ1-2 | - | TRBV29-1 | - | 15 | TGCAGCATTACCAGGTGGCCCGGGGCACAAGATGGCTACACCTTC | CSITRWPGAQDGYTF
TRBJ1-2 | - | TRBV6-5 | - | 14 | TGTGCCAGCAGTTCCCGCATACTGGGGGGCGGCTACACCTTC | CASSSRILGGGYTF
TRBJ2-5 | - | TRBV28 | - | 12 | TGTGCCAGCTTATCCGTGCTTGAGACCCAGTACTTC | CASLSVLETQYF
TRBJ1-5 | - | TRBV9 | - | 15 | TGTGCCAGCAGCGCAGTACAGGGTCTCTCCCAGCCCCAGCATTTT | CASSAVQGLSQPQHF
TRBJ2-7 | TRBD1 | TRBV4-1 | - | 15 | TGCGCCAGCAGCCAAGATCCGGGACAGGGGTACGAGCAGTACTTC | CASSQDPGQGYEQYF
TRBJ2-5 | - | TRBV6-5 | - | 13 | TGTGCCAGCAGTTGGCAACAGGGTGAGACCCAGTACTTC | CASSWQQGETQYF
TRBJ1-2 | - | TRBV3-1 | - | 14 | TGTGCCAGCAGCCAAGAGTCGTACGGGTCCGGCTACACCTTC | CASSQESYGSGYTF
TRBJ1-1 | TRBD1 | TRBV9 | - | 15 | TGTGCCAGCAGCGTATCACAGGGGTTCAGCACTGAAGCTTTCTTT | CASSVSQGFSTEAFF
TRBJ2-7 | TRBD1 | TRBV13 | - | 13 | TGTGCCAGCAGCTACCGACAGGGCTACGAGCAGTACTTC | CASSYRQGYEQYF
TRBJ2-5 | TRBD2 | TRBV3-1 | - | 15 | TGTGCCAGCAAGGTCGGGGGGACTCACCCCCAGACCCAGTACTTC | CASKVGGTHPQTQYF
TRBJ2-5 | - | TRBV3-1 | - | 14 | TGTGCCAGCAGCCAGGCTAGGTCGGGAGAGACCCAGTACTTC | CASSQARSGETQYF
TRBJ2-1 | TRBD2 | TRBV19 | - | 16 | TGTGCCAGTAGTTCTGCGGGAGGGCCTTTATACAATGAGCAGTTCTTC | CASSSAGGPLYNEQFF
TRBJ2-7 | - | TRBV14 | - | 14 | TGTGCCAGCAGCCAAGTCCAGGGCTCGGTACGGCAGTACTTC | CASSQVQGSVRQYF
TRBJ2-5 | - | TRBV20-1 | once | 17 | TGCAGTGCTAGTTTGTTCGGTCCGGCTAGAAGACCAGAGACCCAGTACTTC | CSASLFGPARRPETQYF
TRBJ2-3 | - | TRBV12-3/TRBV12-4 | - | 13 | TGTGCCAGCAGCCAGGGGCCCACAGATACGCAGTATTTT | CASSQGPTDTQYF